A selection of T cell receptor beta chains follows, all from one sample in a study of T-cell memory formation after mild COVID-19. Via MiXCR, TCRdb re-called the 5' RACE reads, giving one row per CDR3 protein. There are 560,000 or so distinct CDR3 sequences in the sample; approximately 15% occur only once, and about 8.1% lies in the top ten. The specimen sequenced was PBMCs or a T cell subset sorted from them (not recorded which). These receptors all stem from an adult woman who had mild COVID-19 (a few samples of this study predate the infection). Cell type and time point are not known. CDR3s include the opening cysteine and the closing phenylalanine or tryptophan. D genes are given only for firm matches. Some rows mark clone size as missing; the rest say once, few, many or name a class of expanded clone.

DNA	CDR3	V	size	D	length	J
TGCAGTGCTAGAGGACTAGCGGGAGACTACGAGCAGTACTTC	CSARGLAGDYEQYF	TRBV20-1	-	TRBD2	14	TRBJ2-7
TGTGCCTGGAGTGGTGTCGGAATGTCGGGGGGCTATAGTTACGAGCAGTACTTC	CAWSGVGMSGGYSYEQYF	TRBV30	-	-	18	TRBJ2-7
TGTGCCAGCAGCTTAAGATCTGGTGCCTACGAGCAGTACTTC	CASSLRSGAYEQYF	TRBV7-6	-	-	14	TRBJ2-7
TGCGCCAGCAGCCCGACTGCCGGGACAGCGAATGAAAAACTGTTTTTT	CASSPTAGTANEKLFF	TRBV4-3	-	TRBD1	16	TRBJ1-4
TGCAGCGTGCGACGACCCACCGGACAGGAGGGAACTGAAGCTTTCTTT	CSVRRPTGQEGTEAFF	TRBV29-1	few	TRBD1	16	TRBJ1-1
TGTGCCAGCACCATCGAGGGACCCTCTCTATACGAGCAGTACTTC	CASTIEGPSLYEQYF	TRBV11-2	-	-	15	TRBJ2-7
TGTGCCAGCAGCTTAGTAGCGGGGGTGAGAAAAGAGACCCAGTACTTC	CASSLVAGVRKETQYF	TRBV7-9	-	TRBD2	16	TRBJ2-5
TGTGCCACCAGTGATTCTGCCGGGACAGGGACCTACGAGCAGTACTTC	CATSDSAGTGTYEQYF	TRBV24-1	-	TRBD1	16	TRBJ2-7
TGCAGCGTTGAACTACGACCGGACGACGAGCAGTACTTC	CSVELRPDDEQYF	TRBV29-1	-	-	13	TRBJ2-7
TGTGCCAGCAGTTACTCAGTGGCGCCGAACACTGAAGCTTTCTTT	CASSYSVAPNTEAFF	TRBV6-2/TRBV6-3	-	-	15	TRBJ1-1
TGTGCCAGCAGTTTGGCGGGGAGGGAGGATGAGCAGTTCTTC	CASSLAGREDEQFF	TRBV12-3/TRBV12-4	few	TRBD2	14	TRBJ2-1
TGTGCCAGCAGTTACTCTAGAGGATACAATGAGCAGTTCTTC	CASSYSRGYNEQFF	TRBV6-2/TRBV6-3	few	-	14	TRBJ2-1
TGTGCCTGGAGTAAGCGCAATGAGCAGTTCTTC	CAWSKRNEQFF	TRBV30	few	-	11	TRBJ2-1
TGTGCCAGCAGCTTGGCGGACGGGAAGGGGTATGGCTACACCTTC	CASSLADGKGYGYTF	TRBV11-1	-	-	15	TRBJ1-2
TGTGCCAGCAGCCGGGGACAGGGGGCCTACGAGCAGTACTTC	CASSRGQGAYEQYF	TRBV3-1	many	TRBD1	14	TRBJ2-7
TGTGCCAGCAGTTTTCTCAGGGAGACTGGCTACACCTTC	CASSFLRETGYTF	TRBV12-3/TRBV12-4	few	-	13	TRBJ1-2
TGCGCCAGCAGCTTGGGGGGGTTTGAAGAGACCCAGTACTTC	CASSLGGFEETQYF	TRBV5-1	-	-	14	TRBJ2-5
TGTGCCAGCAGCCAGGAGGGCAGGGGCTATGGCTACACCTTC	CASSQEGRGYGYTF	TRBV5-6	-	-	14	TRBJ1-2
TGTGCCAGCAGCTTGCCAGGGACCTACGAGCAGTACTTC	CASSLPGTYEQYF	TRBV7-9	many	-	13	TRBJ2-7
TGTGCCAGCAGTTACCAGGACAGTAAATATGGCTACACCTTC	CASSYQDSKYGYTF	TRBV6-5	-	-	14	TRBJ1-2
TGCGCCAGCAGCTATCACGACAGGTTCACCGGGGAGCTGTTTTTT	CASSYHDRFTGELFF	TRBV5-1	few	-	15	TRBJ2-2
TGTGCCAGCAGCTTAGATCCCGGGACAGCCTATTACAATGAGCAGTTCTTC	CASSLDPGTAYYNEQFF	TRBV11-2	-	TRBD1	17	TRBJ2-1
TGTGCCAGCAGCCCACAGGGGCAATCTTTCATCGAGCAGTACTTC	CASSPQGQSFIEQYF	TRBV7-8	few	TRBD1	15	TRBJ2-7
TGTGCCAGCGCCGGGACAGGCCTTTCTTCTTACCAAGAGACCCAGTACTTC	CASAGTGLSSYQETQYF	TRBV6-5	few	TRBD1	17	TRBJ2-5
TGTGCCAGCAGTGACTCCCGGGTTAGCTCCACAGATACGCAGTATTTT	CASSDSRVSSTDTQYF	TRBV6-4	-	-	16	TRBJ2-3
TGTGCCAGCAGGCCCGGGACAACGATTTTGCATTTT	CASRPGTTILHF	TRBV6-6	-	-	12	TRBJ1-3
TGTGCCAGCAGCTTATATGGGGACATATCCTACAATGAGCAGTTCTTC	CASSLYGDISYNEQFF	TRBV7-3	-	-	16	TRBJ2-1